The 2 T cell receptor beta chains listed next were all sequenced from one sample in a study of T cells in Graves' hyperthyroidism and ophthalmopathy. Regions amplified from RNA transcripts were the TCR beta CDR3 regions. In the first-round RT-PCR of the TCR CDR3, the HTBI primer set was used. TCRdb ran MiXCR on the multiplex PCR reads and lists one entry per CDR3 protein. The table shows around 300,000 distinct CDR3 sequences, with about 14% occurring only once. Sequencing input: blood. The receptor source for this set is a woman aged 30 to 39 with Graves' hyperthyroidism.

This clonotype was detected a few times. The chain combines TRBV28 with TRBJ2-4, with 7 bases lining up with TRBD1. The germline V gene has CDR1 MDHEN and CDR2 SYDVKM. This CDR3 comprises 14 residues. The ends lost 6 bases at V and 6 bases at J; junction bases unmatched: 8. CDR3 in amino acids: CASRLEAGGNIQYF. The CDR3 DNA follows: TGTGCCAGCAGACTGGAGGCAGGGGGAAACATTCAGTACTTC.

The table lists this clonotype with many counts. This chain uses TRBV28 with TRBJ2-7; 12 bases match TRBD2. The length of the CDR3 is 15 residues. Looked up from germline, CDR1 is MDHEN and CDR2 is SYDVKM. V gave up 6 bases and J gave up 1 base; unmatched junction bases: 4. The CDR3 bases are TGTGCCAGCAGAAAACTAGCGGGAGGTTCCTACGAGCAGTACTTC. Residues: CASRKLAGGSYEQYF.